This T cell receptor (beta chain) derives from a study of blood T cell repertoires in COVID-19. Study information: Acute-phase and convalescent COVID-19 samples originated in the United States, Italy and Spain.

V was clipped by 2 bases and J by 2 bases, with 13 bases between them. The CDR3 is 16 residues long. CDR1 and CDR2 from the germline V gene are MDHEN and SYDVKM. Profiling relied on immunoSEQ multiplex PCR, and the TCRdb table lists in-frame clones only, not all of them. The data show approximately 170,000 clones, 80% to 90% seen once. This chain uses TRBV28 with TRBJ1-5; maybe TRBD1 (5 bases). Sequencing used peripheral blood. The origin of this receptor is a man younger than 35 who had recovered from COVID-19. CDR3 sequence: CASSLGGAYGNQPQHF. CDR3 sequence (DNA): TGTGCCAGCAGTTTAGGCGGGGCGTACGGCAATCAGCCCCAGCATTTT.